The 32 T cell receptor beta chains in this list originate from one sample, sequenced in a study of T cells in women clearing cervical HPV infection (dated 2018 in TCRdb). Library preparation was by the immunoSEQ multiplex PCR assay. TCRdb mirrors the immuneACCESS table, restricted to in-frame sequences. Some clones are absent from its copies; in checked studies, under half trace to an unresolved V gene, and the reason for the others is unknown. The sample's clone listing holds about 22,000 clones. The ten largest clones represent about 12% of the sample. Sequencing was done on a sample of blood buffy coat. Source of these receptors: a woman between 18 and 70 years old with a cervical HPV16 infection that either progressed to CIN3+ or cleared (not recorded which).

A note on this clone: The CDR3 end lies 3 residues beyond the end of the read and is filled in from the germline J gene. The V gene is TRBV30, the J gene TRBJ2-3; weak D call: TRBD2 (7 bases). The CDR3 totals 15 residues. Germline V gene lookup returns CDR1 GTSNPN and CDR2 SVGIG (reference sequence). The CDR3 spells CAWSVGGGGSETQYF. The CDR3 DNA, read in part, is TGTGCCTGGAGTGTAGGCGGCGGGGGCTCGGAGACG.

Remarks on this clone: The read stops 3 residues short of the end of the CDR3; the missing end is completed from the germline J gene. The chain is built from TRBV5-1 and TRBJ1-2, with D hard to call. The germline V gene encodes CDR1 SGHRS and CDR2 YFSETQ. The CDR3 runs to 14 residues. The sequenced CDR3 bases are TGCGCCAGCAGCTCCCATGCCCCGGCGGATACC. Its translation: CASSSHAPADT. The full CDR3 protein reads CASSSHAPADTYTF.

In the case of this clone: From the germline J gene comes the end of the CDR3, since the read stops 3 residues before it. The rearrangement joins TRBV7-2 to TRBJ2-2, with 12 bases aligning to TRBD1. The CDR3 contains 15 residues. CDR1 is SGHTA, CDR2 FQGNSA, per germline. Here the CDR3 reads CASSLGDRGLSPLFF. The sequenced CDR3 bases are TGTGCCAGCAGCTTGGGGGACAGGGGGCTTTCACCG.

A note on this clone: The observed sequence ends 3 residues before the CDR3 terminus, with the missing tail filled in from the germline J gene. The chain joins TRBV29-1 to TRBJ2-6; tentative D call: TRBD1 (5 bases). With 7 bases removed from V and 0 bases from J, the gap between germline ends came to 10 bases. This CDR3 is built from 14 residues. Germline values: CDR1 SQVTM, CDR2 ANQGSEA. This chain's CDR3 is CSAFDSSGANVLTF. The sequenced part of the CDR3 DNA is TGCAGCGCCTTTGACAGCTCTGGGGCCAACGTC.

On this clone: From the germline J gene comes the end of the CDR3, since the read stops 3 residues before it. This chain joins TRBV30 and TRBJ2-1; possibly TRBD1 for D (6 bases). Germline V gene lookup returns CDR1 GTSNPN and CDR2 SVGIG (reference sequence). Trimming removed 4 bases at V and 3 bases at J, with 13 bases between. This CDR3 region has 14 residues. Here the CDR3 reads CAWNLDRYYNEQFF. The sequenced CDR3 bases are TGTGCCTGGAATCTGGACAGATACTACAATGAG. The variable domain in full, with the rest retrieved from reference TRBV30 and TRBJ2-1, is SQTIHQWPATLVQPVGSPLSLECTVEGTSNPNLYWYRQAAGRGLQLLFYSVGIGQISSEVPQNLSASRPQDRQFILSSKKLLLSDSGFYLCAWNLDRYYNEQFFGPGTRLTVL.

Incomplete CDR3 DNA: TGCAGTGCTAGTGTCAGCGGAACCGGGGAG. Translation gives CSASVSGTGE. The full CDR3 is CSASVSGTGELFF. The V gene is TRBV20-1, the J gene TRBJ2-2; maybe TRBD2 (5 bases). The CDR3 end lies 3 residues beyond the end of the read and is filled in from the germline J gene. Germline CDR1 DFQATT, CDR2 SNEGSKA (reference sequence). V lost 3 bases and J lost 5, with 10 bases in between. This CDR3 spans 13 amino acids.

Judged by frequency, this clone is medium-sized (0.01 to 0.1%). The read ends 3 residues shy of where the CDR3 ends; the end is completed using the germline J gene. This chain connects TRBV7-6 to TRBJ2-2, with 9 positions matching TRBD1. There are 16 residues in the CDR3. V shed 1 base, J shed 0 bases, and the junction held 0 bases outside the gene matches. Germline V gene data show CDR1 as SGHVS and CDR2 as FNYEAQ. The DNA read from the CDR3 is TGTGCCAGCAGCTTAGGGGACAGGGCGAACACCGGGGAG. It yields the protein CASSLGDRANTGE. The whole CDR3 sequence reads CASSLGDRANTGELFF.

A word on this clone: The CDR3 goes on 3 residues after the read ends, and that part is filled in from the germline J gene. The V gene is TRBV14, the J gene TRBJ2-7; the D gene is possibly TRBD2 (5 bases). The CDR3 sequence is 17 residues long. Germline V gene data show CDR1 as SGHDN and CDR2 as FVKESK. V lost 4 bases to trimming and J lost 3 bases, with 22 bases between them. The sequenced part of the CDR3 DNA is TGTGCCAGCAGCCGAACTCCGAGGTACTCGGGGTTCTACGAG. Protein sequence: CASSRTPRYSGFYE. The complete CDR3 reads CASSRTPRYSGFYEQYF.

Details on this clone: The observed sequence ends 3 residues before the CDR3 terminus, with the missing tail filled in from the germline J gene. The chain employs TRBV24-1 and TRBJ2-3; TRBD1 matches at 10 bases. The CDR3 length is 15 residues. The V gene's germline CDR1 is KGHDR and CDR2 SFDVKD. V lost 7 bases to trimming and J lost 4 bases; unmatched junction nucleotides: 7. CDR3 DNA (partial): TGTGCCACCAGCTTCAGACAGGGGGCCGCAGATACG. Residues: CATSFRQGAADT. The CDR3 in its entirety is CATSFRQGAADTQYF.

In regard to this clone: The read stops 3 residues short of the end of the CDR3; the missing end is completed from the germline J gene. The chain combines TRBV7-2 with TRBJ2-2; weak D call: TRBD1 (7 bases). CDR1 and CDR2 (germline): SGHTA, FQGNSA. This CDR3 contains 15 residues. CDR3 sequence: CASTIGGTANSPLFF. The part of the CDR3 DNA that was read is TGTGCCAGCACCATAGGAGGGACAGCTAATTCACCG. Full variable domain (remainder filled in from reference TRBV7-2 and TRBJ2-2): GAGVSQSPSNKVTEKGKDVELRCDPISGHTALYWYRQSLGQGLEFLIYFQGNSAPDKSGLPSDRFSAERTGGSVSTLTIQRTQQEDSAVYLCASTIGGTANSPLFFGEGSRLTVL.

A note on this clone: The sequence runs out 3 residues before the end of the CDR3; the remainder is reconstructed from the germline J gene. V usage is TRBV27 and J usage is TRBJ2-2; unclear D gene. V was cut by 4 bases and J by 1 base, with 4 bases left in between. Germline CDR1 MNHEY, CDR2 SMNVEV (reference sequence). The CDR3 loop spans 13 amino acids. The CDR3 loop reads CASSSQNTGELFF. The CDR3 bases that were read are TGTGCCAGCAGTTCCCAGAACACCGGGGAG.

For this clone: The read finishes 3 residues shy of the CDR3 end, and the germline J gene is used to complete it. The rearrangement uses TRBV27 and TRBJ2-2; 7 nucleotides line up with TRBD2. The CDR3 consists of 14 residues. The V gene end was trimmed by 6 bases and the J gene end by 4 bases; junction bases not matched to a gene: 5. The V gene's germline CDR1 is MNHEY and CDR2 SMNVEV (reference sequence). Incomplete CDR3 DNA: TGTGCCAGCAGGATGACTAGCTTCACCGGGGAG. The encoded protein is CASRMTSFTGE. The CDR3 reads in full as CASRMTSFTGELFF.

Concerning this clone itself: From the germline J gene comes the end of the CDR3, since the read stops 3 residues before it. The chain links TRBV30 to TRBJ2-7; 11 bases agree with TRBD2. This CDR3 contains 15 residues. Trimming removed 3 bases from V and 0 bases from J; junction bases left unmatched: 4. The germline V gene encodes CDR1 GTSNPN and CDR2 SVGIG (reference sequence). The CDR3 here is CAWRTGTSGSYEQYF. CDR3 bases read: TGTGCCTGGAGGACCGGGACTAGCGGCTCCTACGAG.

The CDR3 bases that were read are TGCAGCGTTGAGAGAGACAGGGGGATGGGCGAG. Its protein is CSVERDRGMGE. The entire CDR3 reads CSVERDRGMGEQYF. V gene TRBV29-1 combines with J gene TRBJ2-7; TRBD1 aligns across 9 bases. Coverage ceases 3 residues before the CDR3 finishes, and the germline J gene fills in the end. Per the germline V gene, CDR1 is SQVTM and CDR2 is ANQGSEA. The V and J ends lost 3 bases and 6 bases, in that order; junction bases with no gene match: 9. The CDR3 totals 14 residues.

This CDR3 is CASSIGDGGATTGELFF. The DNA read from the CDR3 is TGTGCCAGTAGTATAGGTGACGGGGGGGCAACCACCGGGGAG. The rearrangement joins TRBV19 to TRBJ2-2, with 8 bases that match TRBD2. Read data end 3 residues before the CDR3 end; the end is taken from the germline J gene. This CDR3 contains 17 residues. Germline V lookup: CDR1 LNHDA, CDR2 SQIVND (reference sequence). V lost 1 base to trimming and J lost 4 bases; unmatched junction nucleotides: 8.

For this clone: The read terminates 3 residues ahead of where the CDR3 ends, so the germline J gene completes it. The chain links TRBV19 to TRBJ1-5; D is undetermined. V lost 3 bases and J lost 7, with 13 bases in between. The CDR3 consists of 14 residues. Germline CDR1 LNHDA, CDR2 SQIVND (reference sequence). CDR3 amino acids: CASSILSAEQPQHF. The CDR3 bases that were read are TGTGCCAGTAGTATCCTCTCTGCGGAGCAGCCC.

On this clone: Coverage ceases 3 residues before the CDR3 finishes, and the germline J gene fills in the end. The chain links TRBV20-1 to TRBJ2-1, with 14 bases identical to TRBD2. The germline gives CDR1 DFQATT, CDR2 SNEGSKA (reference sequence). The CDR3 is made up of 19 amino acids. After removal of 0 bases from V and 7 bases from J, the junction contained 14 bases not matched to a gene. CDR3 sequence: CSARDRMTSGGAFWNEQFF. CDR3 DNA, as far as it was read: TGCAGTGCTAGAGATCGAATGACTAGCGGGGGGGCCTTTTGGAATGAG.

In terms of frequency, this clone is medium-sized. Read coverage stops 3 residues before the CDR3 terminus; the germline J gene supplies the remainder. The V gene is TRBV2, the J gene TRBJ1-2; a possible D gene is TRBD1 (6 bases). CDR1 is SNHLY, CDR2 FYNNEI, per germline. The CDR3 covers 12 residues. CDR3: CASSLQGLGYTF. The DNA read from the CDR3 is TGTGCCAGCAGTTTACAGGGCCTAGGC.

About this clone: Read coverage stops 3 residues before the CDR3 terminus; the germline J gene supplies the remainder. This chain joins TRBV2 and TRBJ2-2, with 7 nucleotides matching TRBD1. The J segment lost 4 bases and the V segment lost 3 bases, leaving 5 bases of the junction unmatched. This CDR3 spans 15 amino acids. Germline values: CDR1 SNHLY, CDR2 FYNNEI. The CDR3 sequence: CASSDEGATTGELFF. CDR3 bases read: TGTGCCAGCAGTGACGAGGGGGCGACCACCGGGGAG.

Note on this clone: The sequenced fragment ends 3 residues before the CDR3 boundary, so the rest is inferred from the germline J gene. J is TRBJ1-1 and V is TRBV29-1; TRBD1 might be the D (6 bases). The V gene's germline CDR1 is SQVTM and CDR2 ANQGSEA. This CDR3 has 12 amino acids. The CDR3 spells CSVVPGESRAFF. The sequenced CDR3 bases are TGCAGCGTTGTACCAGGGGAGTCAAGA.

Regarding this clone: With the read ending 3 residues before the CDR3 end, the germline J gene is used to fill in that end. V is TRBV19 and J is TRBJ2-2; D is undetermined. Looked up from germline, CDR1 is LNHDA and CDR2 is SQIVND (reference sequence). The CDR3 contains 16 residues. CDR3 DNA (partial): TGTGCCAGTAGTATTCCGTCCCCCGCGATTAGTGAAAAG. Translation gives CASSIPSPAISEK. The entire CDR3 protein reads CASSIPSPAISEKLFF.

As regards this clone: The CDR3 end falls 3 residues outside the read, so it is completed with the germline J gene. The V gene is TRBV12-3 or TRBV12-4, the J gene TRBJ1-6; 9 bases are a match to TRBD1. The V gene end was trimmed by 4 bases and the J gene end by 7 bases; junction bases not matched to a gene: 2. The CDR3 contains 14 residues. The CDR3 DNA, read in part, is TGTGCCAGCAGTTCGGGACAGGGAAATTCACCC. This sequence encodes CASSSGQGNSP. The whole CDR3 sequence reads CASSSGQGNSPLHF.

Concerning this clone itself: Compared with germline, one end of the junction differs, possibly owing to a read error. The CDR3 bases that were read are TGCGCCAGCAGCCCGACAGGGGGATTGGCAACTAATGAAAAG. As protein: CASSPTGGLATNEK. The CDR3 in its entirety is CASSPTGGLATNEKLFF. The chain joins TRBV4-2 to TRBJ2-2; 9 nucleotides line up with TRBD1. The CDR3 extends 3 residues past the end of the read, so its final part is completed from the germline J gene. The CDR3 loop spans 17 amino acids. Germline loops: CDR1 LGHNA, CDR2 YNFKEQ.

Comment on this clone: The read comes to an end 3 residues before the CDR3 does, leaving the germline J gene to fill in the end. The J gene is TRBJ2-3, the V gene TRBV5-4; TRBD1 might be the D (6 bases). The CDR3 length is 14 residues. Per the germline V gene, CDR1 is SGHNT and CDR2 is YYREEE (reference sequence). Partial CDR3 DNA: TGTGCCAGCAGCTTCCCACAGGGTGGGGAGACG. Translating it yields CASSFPQGGET. The full CDR3 protein is CASSFPQGGETQYF.

Regarding this clone: From the germline J gene comes the end of the CDR3, since the read stops 3 residues before it. This chain joins TRBV18 and TRBJ2-5; D not certain. Germline values: CDR1 KGHSH, CDR2 LQKENI. V lost 4 bases and J 0 bases, leaving 6 bases between the germline ends. The CDR3 is made up of 13 amino acids. The CDR3 DNA, read in part, is TGTGCCAGCTCACTCGCGTACCAAGAGACC. Translating gives CASSLAYQET. The complete CDR3 protein is CASSLAYQETQYF.

Worth noting for this clone: The observed sequence ends 3 residues before the CDR3 terminus, with the missing tail filled in from the germline J gene. This rearrangement joins TRBV7-2 to TRBJ2-5; 9 bases align to TRBD1. The CDR3 is made up of 14 amino acids. Germline CDR1 and CDR2: SGHTA and FQGNSA. V gave up 7 bases and J gave up 5 bases; unmatched junction bases: 8. CDR3 sequence: CASNPQTGGETQYF. CDR3 bases read: TGTGCCAGCAACCCACAGACAGGGGGGGAGACC.

A remark on this clone: The read finishes 3 residues shy of the CDR3 end, and the germline J gene is used to complete it. The genes are TRBV30 and TRBJ2-1; D is perhaps TRBD2 (5 bases). The CDR3 runs 17 residues. Per germline, CDR1 GTSNPN and CDR2 SVGIG (reference sequence). V was shortened by 3 bases and J by 0 bases, with 18 bases between the two germline ends. The part of the CDR3 DNA that was read is TGTGCCTGGAGGGCGGGCCTTGGCGGATCCTCCTACAATGAG. Protein sequence: CAWRAGLGGSSYNE. The whole CDR3 sequence is CAWRAGLGGSSYNEQFF.

With regard to this clone: The CDR3 end falls 3 residues outside the read, so it is completed with the germline J gene. This chain joins TRBV20-1 and TRBJ2-3; the match to TRBD2 covers 13 bases. Germline CDR1 is DFQATT and CDR2 is SNEGSKA (reference sequence). The CDR3 has 14 amino acids. V lost 4 bases, J lost 6 bases, and 4 bases stayed unmatched. CDR3 sequence reads: CSATGTSGTDTQYF. Incomplete CDR3 DNA: TGCAGTGCTACTGGGACTAGCGGGACGGATACG.

As for this clone: Read sequence stops 3 residues before the CDR3 end, and the germline J gene provides the missing end. This chain connects TRBV7-2 to TRBJ1-5, with a possible D match to TRBD1 (5 bases). Trimming stripped 4 bases from V and 1 base from J, with 11 bases between. This CDR3 is built from 15 residues. The germline V gene encodes CDR1 SGHTA and CDR2 FQGNSA. The covered CDR3 bases are TGTGCCAGCAGCTACTATCAGGGAAGCAATCAGCCC. Its translation: CASSYYQGSNQP. The full CDR3 protein is CASSYYQGSNQPQHF.

A word on this clone: The DNA ends 3 residues before the CDR3 does, and the rest of the CDR3 is filled in from the germline J gene. The chain couples TRBV6-2 or TRBV6-3 to TRBJ1-2, with D perhaps TRBD1 (6 bases). CDR3 length: 14 amino acids. Looked up from germline, CDR1 is MNHEY and CDR2 is SVGEGT. CDR3 DNA (partial): TGTGCCAGCAGCATCAGGGGCAGTTTTCCCGAC. It is translated as CASSIRGSFPD. From start to end, the CDR3 is CASSIRGSFPDYTF.

With regard to this clone: The read finishes 3 residues shy of the CDR3 end, and the germline J gene is used to complete it. The genes are TRBV19 and TRBJ2-2; tentatively, D is TRBD1 (6 bases). Trimming removed 10 bases from V and 6 bases from J, with 12 bases in between. CDR3 length: 12 amino acids. Germline assignment: CDR1 LNHDA and CDR2 SQIVND (reference sequence). This CDR3 is CATTSGAGELFF. The sequenced part of the CDR3 DNA is TGTGCCACCACCTCAGGGGCCGGGGAG.

Notes on this clone: The sequence runs out 3 residues before the end of the CDR3; the remainder is reconstructed from the germline J gene. This chain links TRBV18 with TRBJ1-2, with TRBD1 matching over 11 bases. Germline loops: CDR1 KGHSH, CDR2 LQKENI. The CDR3 has 14 amino acids. This CDR3 is CASSPPWTGGDYTF. The part of the CDR3 DNA that was read is TGTGCCAGCTCACCACCGTGGACAGGGGGCGAC.